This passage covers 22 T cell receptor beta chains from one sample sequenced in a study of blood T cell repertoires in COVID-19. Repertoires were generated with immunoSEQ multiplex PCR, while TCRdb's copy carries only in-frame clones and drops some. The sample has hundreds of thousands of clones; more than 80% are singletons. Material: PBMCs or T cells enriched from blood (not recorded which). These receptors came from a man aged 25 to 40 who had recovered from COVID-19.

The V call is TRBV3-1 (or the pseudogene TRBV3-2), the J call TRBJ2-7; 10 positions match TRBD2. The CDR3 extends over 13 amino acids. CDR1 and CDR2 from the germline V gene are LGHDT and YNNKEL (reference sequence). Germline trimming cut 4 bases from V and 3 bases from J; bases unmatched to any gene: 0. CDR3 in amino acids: CASSPSGSYEQYF. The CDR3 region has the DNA TGTGCCAGCAGCCCTAGCGGGAGCTACGAGCAGTACTTC.

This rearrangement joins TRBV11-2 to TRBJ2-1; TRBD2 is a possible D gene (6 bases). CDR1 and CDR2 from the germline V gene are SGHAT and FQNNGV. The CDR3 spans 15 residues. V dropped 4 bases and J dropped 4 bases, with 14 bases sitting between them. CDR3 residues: CASSYGRGGYNEQFF. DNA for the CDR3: TGTGCCAGCAGCTATGGACGGGGAGGATACAATGAGCAGTTCTTC.

CDR3 in DNA: TGTGCCAGCAGCCGCGCCCCGGGACAGGGGCATGGTGAAGCTTTCTTT. This codes for CASSRAPGQGHGEAFF. The V call is TRBV7-9, the J call TRBJ1-1; TRBD1 agrees at 10 bases. The CDR3 is 16 amino acids. From germline, CDR1 is SEHNR and CDR2 FQNEAQ (reference sequence). With V trimmed by 5 bases and J by 7 bases, 13 bases remained unmatched.

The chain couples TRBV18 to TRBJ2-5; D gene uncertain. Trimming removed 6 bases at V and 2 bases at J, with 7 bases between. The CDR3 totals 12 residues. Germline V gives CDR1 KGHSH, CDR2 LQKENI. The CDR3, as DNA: TGTGCCAGCTCGCGGTCTCAAGAGACCCAGTACTTC. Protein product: CASSRSQETQYF.

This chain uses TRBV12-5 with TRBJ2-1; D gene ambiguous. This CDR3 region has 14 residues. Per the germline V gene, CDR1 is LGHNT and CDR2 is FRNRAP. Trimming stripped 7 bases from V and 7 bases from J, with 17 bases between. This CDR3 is CASEDPRPGNEQFF. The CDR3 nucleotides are TGTGCTAGTGAGGATCCTAGACCCGGTAATGAGCAGTTCTTC.

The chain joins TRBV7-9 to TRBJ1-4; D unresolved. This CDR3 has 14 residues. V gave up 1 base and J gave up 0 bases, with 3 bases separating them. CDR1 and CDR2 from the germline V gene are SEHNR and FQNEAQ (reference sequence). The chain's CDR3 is CASSLGATNEKLFF. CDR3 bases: TGTGCCAGCAGCTTAGGAGCAACTAATGAAAAACTGTTTTTT.

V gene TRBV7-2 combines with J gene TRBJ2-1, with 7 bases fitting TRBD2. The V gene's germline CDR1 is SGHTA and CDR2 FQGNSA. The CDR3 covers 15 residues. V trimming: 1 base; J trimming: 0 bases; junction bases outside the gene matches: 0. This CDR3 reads CASSLERGSYNEQFF. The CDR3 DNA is TGTGCCAGCAGCTTAGAGCGGGGCTCCTACAATGAGCAGTTCTTC.

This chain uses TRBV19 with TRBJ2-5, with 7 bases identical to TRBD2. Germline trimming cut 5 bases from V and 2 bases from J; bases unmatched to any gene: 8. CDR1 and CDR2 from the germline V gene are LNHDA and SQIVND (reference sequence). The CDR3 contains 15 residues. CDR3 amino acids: CASSPAAAGQETQYF. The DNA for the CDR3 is TGTGCCAGTAGTCCGGCGGCAGCGGGACAAGAGACCCAGTACTTC.

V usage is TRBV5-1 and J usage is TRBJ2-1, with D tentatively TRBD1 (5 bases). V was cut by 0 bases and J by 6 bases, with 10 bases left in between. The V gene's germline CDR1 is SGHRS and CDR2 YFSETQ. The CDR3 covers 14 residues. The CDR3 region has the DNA TGCGCCAGCAGCTTGGGCCAGGGTTTCAATGAGCAGTTCTTC. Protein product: CASSLGQGFNEQFF.

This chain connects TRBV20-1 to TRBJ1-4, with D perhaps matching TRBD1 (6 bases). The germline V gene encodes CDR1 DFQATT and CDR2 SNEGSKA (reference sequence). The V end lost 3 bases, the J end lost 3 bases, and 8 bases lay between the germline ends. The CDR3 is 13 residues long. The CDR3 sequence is CSASRTANEKLFF. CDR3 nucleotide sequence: TGCAGTGCTAGTCGGACAGCTAATGAAAAACTGTTTTTT.

The DNA of the CDR3 is TGTGCCAGCAGCTTTGCTAGCGGGACAGATGAGCAGTTCTTC. It codes for CASSFASGTDEQFF. This sequence joins TRBV5-4 and TRBJ2-1; 9 nucleotides align to TRBD2. CDR3 length equals 14 residues. Germline trimming cut 2 bases from V and 8 bases from J; bases unmatched to any gene: 5. In germline, CDR1 is SGHNT, CDR2 YYREEE (reference sequence).

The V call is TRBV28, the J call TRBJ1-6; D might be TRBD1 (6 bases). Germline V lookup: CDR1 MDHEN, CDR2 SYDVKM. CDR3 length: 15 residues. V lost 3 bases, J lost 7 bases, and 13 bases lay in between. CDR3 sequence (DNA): TGTGCCAGCAGTTTCCTCGCAGGGGAAAATTCACCCCTCCACTTT. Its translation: CASSFLAGENSPLHF. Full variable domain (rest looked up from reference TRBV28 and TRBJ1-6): DVKVTQSSRYLVKRTGEKVFLECVQDMDHENMFWYRQDPGLGLRLIYFSYDVKMKEKGDIPEGYSVSREKKERFSLILESASTNQTSMYLCASSFLAGENSPLHFGNGTRLTVT.

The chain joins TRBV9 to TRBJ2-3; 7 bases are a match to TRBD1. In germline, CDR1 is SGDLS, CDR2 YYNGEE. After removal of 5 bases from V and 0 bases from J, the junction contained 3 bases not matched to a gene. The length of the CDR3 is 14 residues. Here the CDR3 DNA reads TGTGCCAGCAGGTCGACAGGGAGCACAGATACGCAGTATTTT. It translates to CASRSTGSTDTQYF.

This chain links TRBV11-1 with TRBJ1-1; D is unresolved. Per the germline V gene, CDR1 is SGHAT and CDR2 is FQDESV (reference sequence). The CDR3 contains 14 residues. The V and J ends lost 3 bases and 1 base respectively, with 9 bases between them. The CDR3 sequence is CASSFGGGNTEAFF. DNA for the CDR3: TGTGCCAGCAGCTTCGGAGGAGGGAACACTGAAGCTTTCTTT.

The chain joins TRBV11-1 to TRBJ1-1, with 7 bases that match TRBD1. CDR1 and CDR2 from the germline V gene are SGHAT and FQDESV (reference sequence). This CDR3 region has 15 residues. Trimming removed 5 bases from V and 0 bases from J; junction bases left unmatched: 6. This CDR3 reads CASSQRDSLNTEAFF. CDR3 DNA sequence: TGTGCCAGCAGCCAACGGGACAGCCTGAACACTGAAGCTTTCTTT.

The CDR3 DNA sequence: TGTGCCAGTAGTTCTCGGACAGGTCTCGGCTATGGCTACACCTTC. Residues: CASSSRTGLGYGYTF. The rearrangement uses TRBV19 and TRBJ1-2; 7 bases are shared with TRBD1. The CDR3 sequence is 15 residues long. V gave up 5 bases and J gave up 4 bases; unmatched junction bases: 10. Germline V gives CDR1 LNHDA, CDR2 SQIVND (reference sequence).

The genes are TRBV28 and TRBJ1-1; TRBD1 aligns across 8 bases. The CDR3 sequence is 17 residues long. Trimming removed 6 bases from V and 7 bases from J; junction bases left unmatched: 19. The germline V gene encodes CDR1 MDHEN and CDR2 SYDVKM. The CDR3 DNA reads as TGTGCCAGCAGCCCTATACCTATCCAGGGGGCAAGGGGTGAAGCTTTCTTT. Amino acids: CASSPIPIQGARGEAFF.

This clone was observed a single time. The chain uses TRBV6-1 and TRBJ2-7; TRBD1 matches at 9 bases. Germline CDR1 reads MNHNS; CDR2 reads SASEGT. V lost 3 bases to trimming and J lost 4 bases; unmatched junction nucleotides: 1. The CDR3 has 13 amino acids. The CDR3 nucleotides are TGTGCCAGCAGTGATGGACAGGGGTACGAGCAGTACTTC. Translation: CASSDGQGYEQYF.

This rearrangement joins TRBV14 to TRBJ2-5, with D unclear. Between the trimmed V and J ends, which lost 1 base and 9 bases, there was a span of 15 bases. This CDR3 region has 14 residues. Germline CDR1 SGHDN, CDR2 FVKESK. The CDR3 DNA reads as TGTGCCAGCAGCCAAGTTGTCAGCTCTCGGGCCCAGTACTTC. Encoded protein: CASSQVVSSRAQYF.

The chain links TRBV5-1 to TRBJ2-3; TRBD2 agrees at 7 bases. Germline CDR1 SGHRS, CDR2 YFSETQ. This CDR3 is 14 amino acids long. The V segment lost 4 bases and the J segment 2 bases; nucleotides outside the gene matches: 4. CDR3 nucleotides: TGCGCCAGCAGCCCCGGGACTACCACAGATACGCAGTATTTT. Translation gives CASSPGTTTDTQYF.

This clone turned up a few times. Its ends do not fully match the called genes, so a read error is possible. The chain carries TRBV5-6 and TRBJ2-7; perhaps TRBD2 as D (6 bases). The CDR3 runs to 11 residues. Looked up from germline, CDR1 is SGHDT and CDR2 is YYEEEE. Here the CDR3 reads CASSREVFEVF. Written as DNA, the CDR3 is TGTGCCAGCAGCAGGGAGGTATTCGAGGTCTTC.

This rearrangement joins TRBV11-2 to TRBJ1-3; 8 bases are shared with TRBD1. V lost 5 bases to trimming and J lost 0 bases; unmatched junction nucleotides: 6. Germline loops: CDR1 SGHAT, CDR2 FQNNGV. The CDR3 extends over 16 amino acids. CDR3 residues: CASSPDRAISGNTIYF. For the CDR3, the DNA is TGTGCCAGCAGCCCGGACAGGGCAATCTCTGGAAACACCATATATTTT.